This is a list of T cell receptor beta chains from one sample in a study of T cells after yellow fever vaccination. MiXCR, applied by TCRdb to the 5' RACE reads, yields one record per CDR3 protein. This sample carries 160,000 or so distinct CDR3 sequences, around 7.3% of them seen once, and the ten largest clones take 2.5%. The material was CD4+ T cells sorted from PBMCs, obtained 5 days after the first yellow fever vaccination. The receptors stem from a man younger than 30 who received the YFV17D yellow fever vaccine. CDR3s include the opening cysteine and the closing phenylalanine or tryptophan. Fields, in order: CDR3 length, J gene, V gene, D gene, clone size, CDR3 protein, CDR3 DNA. A D gene is named only where the DNA matches it firmly. Size tells how often a clone was seen (once, few, many) or the class of an expanded clone, and some rows leave it out.

11	TRBJ1-2	TRBV5-1	.	many	CASSEGGGYTF	TGCGCCAGCTCAGAAGGGGGTGGCTACACCTTC
15	TRBJ1-1	TRBV7-6	.	.	CASSLDFSGDTEAFF	TGTGCCAGCAGCTTAGATTTCTCGGGGGACACTGAAGCTTTCTTT
14	TRBJ2-3	TRBV4-2	.	.	CAIGPGPLSDTQYF	TGTGCCATCGGCCCCGGGCCCCTCTCAGATACGCAGTATTTT
15	TRBJ2-1	TRBV6-2/TRBV6-3	.	many	CASSNDQGRNNEQFF	TGTGCCAGCAGCAACGACCAGGGACGGAACAATGAGCAGTTCTTC
12	TRBJ1-5	TRBV6-5	.	many	CASRGGNQPQHF	TGTGCCAGCCGGGGTGGGAATCAGCCCCAGCATTTT
15	TRBJ2-2	TRBV5-1	.	many	CASSLGQGGTGELFF	TGCGCCAGCAGCTTGGGACAGGGAGGCACCGGGGAGCTGTTTTTT
16	TRBJ2-3	TRBV10-3	TRBD2	.	CDVQGGLAGNTDTQYF	TGTGACGTTCAAGGGGGACTAGCGGGAAACACAGATACGCAGTATTTT
14	TRBJ1-1	TRBV20-1	TRBD1	few	CSAINPGGNTEAFF	TGCAGTGCCATAAATCCAGGGGGTAACACTGAAGCTTTCTTT
14	TRBJ2-3	TRBV4-3	.	many	CASSQETWADTQYF	TGCGCCAGCAGCCAAGAAACCTGGGCAGATACGCAGTATTTT
14	TRBJ2-1	TRBV20-1	.	many	CSASTGTSPQEQFF	TGCAGTGCTTCAACCGGGACTTCCCCCCAGGAGCAGTTCTTC
14	TRBJ2-1	TRBV20-1	TRBD2	many	CSARLAGGYNEQFF	TGCAGTGCTAGACTAGCGGGGGGGTACAATGAGCAGTTCTTC
15	TRBJ1-5	TRBV7-2	TRBD1	.	CASSLSWTGGQPQHF	TGTGCCAGCAGCTTATCGTGGACAGGCGGTCAGCCCCAGCATTTT
12	TRBJ2-2	TRBV2	.	many	CASTADTGELFF	TGTGCCAGCACAGCGGACACCGGGGAGCTGTTTTTT
15	TRBJ2-1	TRBV5-6	.	few	CASSLGGVTGNEQFF	TGTGCCAGCAGCTTGGGGGGGGTAACTGGCAATGAGCAGTTCTTC
15	TRBJ1-1	TRBV5-1	.	.	CASSSTGGAETEAFF	TGCGCCAGCAGCTCGACCGGGGGCGCGGAGACTGAAGCTTTCTTT
14	TRBJ1-3	TRBV12-3/TRBV12-4	TRBD1	.	CARSGGESGNTIYF	TGTGCCAGATCAGGGGGCGAGTCTGGAAACACCATATATTTT
17	TRBJ2-2	TRBV9	TRBD2	many	CASSVGLSGGATGELFF	TGTGCCAGCAGCGTCGGACTAAGCGGGGGGGCCACCGGGGAGCTGTTTTTT
15	TRBJ2-5	TRBV20-1	.	many	CSATLAGGTLETQYF	TGCAGTGCCACCCTAGCTGGGGGAACTCTAGAGACCCAGTACTTC
17	TRBJ2-2	TRBV7-2	TRBD1	many	CASSHTPGQGNGGELFF	TGTGCCAGCAGCCATACCCCGGGACAGGGAAACGGCGGGGAGCTGTTTTTT
12	TRBJ1-1	TRBV10-3	.	many	CAISGTNTEAFF	TGTGCCATCAGTGGCACCAACACTGAAGCTTTCTTT
13	TRBJ1-1	TRBV12-3/TRBV12-4	.	few	CASSLIRGAEAFF	TGTGCCAGCAGTTTGATCAGGGGAGCTGAAGCTTTCTTT
16	TRBJ1-2	TRBV7-2	.	many	CASSLAATRANYGYTF	TGTGCCAGCAGCTTAGCAGCGACTCGAGCTAACTATGGCTACACCTTC
14	TRBJ2-5	TRBV19	.	few	CASSSGHIGETQYF	TGTGCCAGTAGCTCAGGACACATCGGGGAGACCCAGTACTTC
14	TRBJ1-2	TRBV20-1	.	few	CSARAPAGVHGYTF	TGCAGTGCTAGAGCCCCGGCCGGTGTTCATGGCTACACCTTC
15	TRBJ2-7	TRBV7-2	TRBD1	few	CASSADRGQVYEQYF	TGTGCCAGCAGCGCAGACAGGGGGCAAGTCTACGAGCAGTACTTC